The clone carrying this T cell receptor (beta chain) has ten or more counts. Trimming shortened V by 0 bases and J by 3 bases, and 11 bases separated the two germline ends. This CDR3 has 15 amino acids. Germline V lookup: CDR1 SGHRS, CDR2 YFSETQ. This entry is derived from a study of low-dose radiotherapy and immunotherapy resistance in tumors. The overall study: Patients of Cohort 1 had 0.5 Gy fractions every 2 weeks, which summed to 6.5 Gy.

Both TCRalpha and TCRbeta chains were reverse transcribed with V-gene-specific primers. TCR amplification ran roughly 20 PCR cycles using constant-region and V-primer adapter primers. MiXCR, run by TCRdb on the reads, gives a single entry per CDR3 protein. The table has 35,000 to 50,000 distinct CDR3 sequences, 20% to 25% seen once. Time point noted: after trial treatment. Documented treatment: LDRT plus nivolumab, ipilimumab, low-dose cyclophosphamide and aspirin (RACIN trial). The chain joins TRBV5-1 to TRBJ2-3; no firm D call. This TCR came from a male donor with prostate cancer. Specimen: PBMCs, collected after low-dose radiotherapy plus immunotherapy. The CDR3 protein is CASSLAGDQTDTQYF. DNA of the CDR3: TGCGCCAGCAGCTTGGCCGGAGACCAGACAGATACGCAGTATTTT.